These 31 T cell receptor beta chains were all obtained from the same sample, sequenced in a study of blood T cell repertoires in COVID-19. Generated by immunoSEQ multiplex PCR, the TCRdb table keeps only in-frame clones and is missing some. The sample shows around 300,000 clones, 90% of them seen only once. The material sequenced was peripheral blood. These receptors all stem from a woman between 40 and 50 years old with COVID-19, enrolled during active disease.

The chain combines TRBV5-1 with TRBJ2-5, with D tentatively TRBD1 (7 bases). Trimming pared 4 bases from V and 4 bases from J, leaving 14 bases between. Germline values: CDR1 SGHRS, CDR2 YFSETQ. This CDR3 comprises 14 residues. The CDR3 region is CASSPEGASETQYF. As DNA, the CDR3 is TGCGCCAGCAGCCCGGAGGGGGCATCAGAGACCCAGTACTTC. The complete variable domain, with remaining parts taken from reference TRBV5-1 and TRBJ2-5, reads KAGVTQTPRYLIKTRGQQVTLSCSPISGHRSVSWYQQTPGQGLQFLFEYFSETQRNKGNFPGRFSGRQFSNSRSEMNVSTLELGDSALYLCASSPEGASETQYFGPGTRLLVL.

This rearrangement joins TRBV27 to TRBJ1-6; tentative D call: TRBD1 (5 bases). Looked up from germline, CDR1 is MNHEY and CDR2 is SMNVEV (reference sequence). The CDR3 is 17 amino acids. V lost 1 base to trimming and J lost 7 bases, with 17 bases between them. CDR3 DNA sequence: TGTGCCAGCAGTTTATACCCCCCCCAGGGTAAGAATTCACCCCTCCACTTT. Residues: CASSLYPPQGKNSPLHF.

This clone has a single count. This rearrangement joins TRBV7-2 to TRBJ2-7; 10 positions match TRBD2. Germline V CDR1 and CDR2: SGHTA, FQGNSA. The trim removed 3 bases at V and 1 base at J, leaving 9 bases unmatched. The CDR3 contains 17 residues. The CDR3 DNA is TGTGCCAGCAGCTTTCCTTCTCGGACTAGCGGATCCTACGAGCAGTACTTC. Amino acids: CASSFPSRTSGSYEQYF.

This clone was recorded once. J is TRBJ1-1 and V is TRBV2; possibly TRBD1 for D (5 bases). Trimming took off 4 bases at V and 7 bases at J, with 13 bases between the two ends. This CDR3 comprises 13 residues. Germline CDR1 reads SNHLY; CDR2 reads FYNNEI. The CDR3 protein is CASSGLGGSEAFF. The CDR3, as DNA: TGTGCCAGCAGTGGCCTCGGGGGGAGTGAAGCTTTCTTT.

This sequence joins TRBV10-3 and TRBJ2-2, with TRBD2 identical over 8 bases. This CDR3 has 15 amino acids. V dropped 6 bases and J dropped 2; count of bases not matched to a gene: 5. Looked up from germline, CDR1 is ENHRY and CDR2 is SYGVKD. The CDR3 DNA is TGTGCCATCAGCATGAGCGGGGGAAACACCGGGGAGCTGTTTTTT. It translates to CAISMSGGNTGELFF.

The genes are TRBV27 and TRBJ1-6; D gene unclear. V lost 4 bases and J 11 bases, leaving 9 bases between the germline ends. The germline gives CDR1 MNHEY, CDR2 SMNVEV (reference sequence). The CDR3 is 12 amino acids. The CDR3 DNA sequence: TGTGCCAGCAGTTCTTTACATCCACCCCTCCACTTT. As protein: CASSSLHPPLHF.

The CDR3, as DNA: TGTGCCTGGAGTGTACTCCGGGACAGGGGCCGGGAGACCCAGTACTTC. This gives the protein CAWSVLRDRGRETQYF. The J gene is TRBJ2-5, the V gene TRBV30; the match to TRBD1 covers 10 bases. The V and J ends lost 0 bases and 5 bases, in that order; junction bases with no gene match: 9. This CDR3 has 16 amino acids. Germline V gene lookup returns CDR1 GTSNPN and CDR2 SVGIG (reference sequence).

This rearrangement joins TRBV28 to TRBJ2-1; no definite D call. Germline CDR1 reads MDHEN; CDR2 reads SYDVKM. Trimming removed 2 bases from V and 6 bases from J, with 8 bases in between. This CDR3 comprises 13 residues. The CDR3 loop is CASSLGLSNEQFF. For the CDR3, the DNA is TGTGCCAGCAGTTTAGGGCTTTCCAATGAGCAGTTCTTC.

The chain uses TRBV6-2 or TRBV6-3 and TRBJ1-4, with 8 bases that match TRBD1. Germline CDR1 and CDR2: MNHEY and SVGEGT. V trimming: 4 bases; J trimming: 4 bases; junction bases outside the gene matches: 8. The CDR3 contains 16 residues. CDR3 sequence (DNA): TGTGCCAGCAGTTCCTACCGACAGGGGTTTAATGAAAAACTGTTTTTT. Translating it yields CASSSYRQGFNEKLFF.

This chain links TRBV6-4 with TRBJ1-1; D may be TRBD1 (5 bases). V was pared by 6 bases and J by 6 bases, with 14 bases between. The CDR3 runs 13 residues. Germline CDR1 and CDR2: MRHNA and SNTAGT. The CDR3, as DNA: TGTGCCAGCAGCGTCACCCTACAGGCTGAAGCTTTCTTT. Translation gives CASSVTLQAEAFF.

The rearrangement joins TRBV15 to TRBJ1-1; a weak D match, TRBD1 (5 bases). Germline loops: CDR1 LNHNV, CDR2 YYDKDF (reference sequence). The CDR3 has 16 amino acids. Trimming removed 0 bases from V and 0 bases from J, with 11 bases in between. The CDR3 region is CATSREPGLMNTEAFF. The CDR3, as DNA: TGTGCCACCAGCAGAGAACCAGGGTTGATGAACACTGAAGCTTTCTTT.

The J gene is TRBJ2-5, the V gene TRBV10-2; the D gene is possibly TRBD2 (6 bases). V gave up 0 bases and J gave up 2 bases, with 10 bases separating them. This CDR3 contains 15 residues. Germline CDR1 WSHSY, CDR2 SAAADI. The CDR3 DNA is TGCGCCAGCAGTGAGTCTCGGGGGTCACAAGAGACCCAGTACTTC. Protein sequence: CASSESRGSQETQYF.

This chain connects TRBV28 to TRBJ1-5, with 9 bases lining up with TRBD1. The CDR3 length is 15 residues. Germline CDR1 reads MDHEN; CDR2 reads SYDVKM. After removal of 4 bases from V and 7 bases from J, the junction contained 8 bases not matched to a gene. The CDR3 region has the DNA TGTGCCAGCAGTTCACAACAGGGGGCGAGCCAGCCCCAGCATTTT. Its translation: CASSSQQGASQPQHF. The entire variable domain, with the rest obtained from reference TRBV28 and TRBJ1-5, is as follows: DVKVTQSSRYLVKRTGEKVFLECVQDMDHENMFWYRQDPGLGLRLIYFSYDVKMKEKGDIPEGYSVSREKKERFSLILESASTNQTSMYLCASSSQQGASQPQHFGDGTRLSIL.

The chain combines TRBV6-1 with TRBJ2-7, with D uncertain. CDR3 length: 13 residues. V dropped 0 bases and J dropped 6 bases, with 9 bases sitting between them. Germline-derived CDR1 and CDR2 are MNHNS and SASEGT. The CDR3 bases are TGTGCCAGCAGTGAAGCGCGGAGAAGCGAGCAGTACTTC. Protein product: CASSEARRSEQYF.

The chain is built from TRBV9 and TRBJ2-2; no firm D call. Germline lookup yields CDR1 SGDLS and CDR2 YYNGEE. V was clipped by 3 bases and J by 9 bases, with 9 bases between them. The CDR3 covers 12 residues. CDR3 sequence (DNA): TGTGCCAGCAGCGGAGGCCCCCGGGAGCTGTTTTTT. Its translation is CASSGGPRELFF.

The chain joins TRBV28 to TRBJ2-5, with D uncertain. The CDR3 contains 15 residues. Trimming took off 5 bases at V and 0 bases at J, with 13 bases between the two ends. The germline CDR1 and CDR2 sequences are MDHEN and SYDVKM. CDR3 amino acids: CASSTPKTNQETQYF. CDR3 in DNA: TGTGCCAGCAGTACCCCAAAAACAAACCAAGAGACCCAGTACTTC.

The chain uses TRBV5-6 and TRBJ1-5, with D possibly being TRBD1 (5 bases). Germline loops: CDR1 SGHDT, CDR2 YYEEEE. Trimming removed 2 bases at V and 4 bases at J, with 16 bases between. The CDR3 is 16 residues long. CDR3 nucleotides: TGTGCCAGCAGCTTCCGGACGGGACTGATAAATCAGCCCCAGCATTTT. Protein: CASSFRTGLINQPQHF.

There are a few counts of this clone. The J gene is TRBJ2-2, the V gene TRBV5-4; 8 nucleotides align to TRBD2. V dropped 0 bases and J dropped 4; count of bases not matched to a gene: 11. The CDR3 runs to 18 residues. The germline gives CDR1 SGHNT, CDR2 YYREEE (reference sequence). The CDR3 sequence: CASSLAGGSGRGTGELFF. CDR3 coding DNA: TGTGCCAGCAGCTTGGCGGGGGGGAGCGGGAGAGGCACCGGGGAGCTGTTTTTT.

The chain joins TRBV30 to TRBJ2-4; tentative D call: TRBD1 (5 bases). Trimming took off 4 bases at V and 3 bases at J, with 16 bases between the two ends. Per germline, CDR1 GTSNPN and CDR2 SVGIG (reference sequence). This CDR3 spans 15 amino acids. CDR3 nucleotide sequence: TGTGCCTGGACCCAGGGCCTGGGTGGCAAAAACATTCAGTACTTC. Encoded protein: CAWTQGLGGKNIQYF.

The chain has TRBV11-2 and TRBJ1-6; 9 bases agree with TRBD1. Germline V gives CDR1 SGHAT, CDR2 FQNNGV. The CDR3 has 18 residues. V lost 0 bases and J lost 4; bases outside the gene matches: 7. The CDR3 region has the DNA TGTGCCAGCAGCTTAGATCGACAGGGGGGTTGGTATAATTCACCCCTCCACTTT. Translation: CASSLDRQGGWYNSPLHF.

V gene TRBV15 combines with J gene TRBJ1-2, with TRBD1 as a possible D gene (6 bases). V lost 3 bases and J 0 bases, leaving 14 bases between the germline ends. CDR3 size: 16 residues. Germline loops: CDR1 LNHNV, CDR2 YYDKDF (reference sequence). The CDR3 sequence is CATSRRTGTTNYGYTF. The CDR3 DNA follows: TGTGCCACCAGCAGGCGAACCGGGACAACTAACTATGGCTACACCTTC.

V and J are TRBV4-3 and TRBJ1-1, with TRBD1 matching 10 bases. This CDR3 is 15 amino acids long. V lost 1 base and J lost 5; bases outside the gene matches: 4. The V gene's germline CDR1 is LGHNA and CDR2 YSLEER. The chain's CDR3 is CASSQAPGQGTEAFF. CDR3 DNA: TGCGCCAGCAGCCAAGCGCCGGGACAGGGGACTGAAGCTTTCTTT.

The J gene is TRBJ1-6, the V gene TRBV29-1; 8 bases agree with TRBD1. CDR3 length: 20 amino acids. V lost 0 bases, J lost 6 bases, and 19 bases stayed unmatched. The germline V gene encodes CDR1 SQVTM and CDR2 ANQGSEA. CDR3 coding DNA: TGCAGCGTTGAAGATCCACTGACAGGGGTCGCCTACAAACTTAATTCACCCCTCCACTTT. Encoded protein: CSVEDPLTGVAYKLNSPLHF. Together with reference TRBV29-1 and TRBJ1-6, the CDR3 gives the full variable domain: SAVISQKPSRDICQRGTSLTIQCQVDSQVTMMFWYRQQPGQSLTLIATANQGSEATYESGFVIDKFPISRPNLTFSTLTVSNMSPEDSSIYLCSVEDPLTGVAYKLNSPLHFGNGTRLTVT.

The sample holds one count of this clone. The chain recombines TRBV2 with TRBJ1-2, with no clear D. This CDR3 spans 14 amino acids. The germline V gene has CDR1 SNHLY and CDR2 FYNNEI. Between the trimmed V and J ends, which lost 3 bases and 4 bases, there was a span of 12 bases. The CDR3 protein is CASSEEFGGYGYTF. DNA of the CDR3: TGTGCCAGCAGTGAGGAGTTCGGCGGCTATGGCTACACCTTC.

CDR3 amino acids: CASSSVGLPNVEAFF. As DNA, the CDR3 is TGTGCCAGCAGTTCCGTGGGGCTTCCTAATGTTGAAGCTTTCTTT. The chain couples TRBV6-5 to TRBJ1-1, with a possible D match to TRBD1 (5 bases). The CDR3 covers 15 residues. In germline, CDR1 is MNHEY, CDR2 SVGAGI. The ends were cut back, 4 bases at V and 7 bases at J, with 19 bases in the middle.

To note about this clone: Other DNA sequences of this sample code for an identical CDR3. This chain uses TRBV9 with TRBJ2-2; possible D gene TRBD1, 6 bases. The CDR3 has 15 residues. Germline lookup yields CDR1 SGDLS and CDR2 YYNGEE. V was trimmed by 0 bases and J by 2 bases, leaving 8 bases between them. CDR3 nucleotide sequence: TGTGCCAGCAGCGTAGTACAGGGCAACACCGGGGAGCTGTTTTTT. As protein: CASSVVQGNTGELFF.

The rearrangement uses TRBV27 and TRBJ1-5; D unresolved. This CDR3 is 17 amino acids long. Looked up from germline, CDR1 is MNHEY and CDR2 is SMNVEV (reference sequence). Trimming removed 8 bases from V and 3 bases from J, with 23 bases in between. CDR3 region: CASRPAEGREFNQPQHF. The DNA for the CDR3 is TGTGCCAGCCGCCCTGCCGAAGGGAGGGAGTTCAATCAGCCCCAGCATTTT.

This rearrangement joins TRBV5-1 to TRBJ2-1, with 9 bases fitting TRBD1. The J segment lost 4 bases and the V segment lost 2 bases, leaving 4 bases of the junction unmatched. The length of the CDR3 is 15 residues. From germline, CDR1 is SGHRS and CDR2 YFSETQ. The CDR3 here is CASSFGTGIYNEQFF. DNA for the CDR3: TGCGCCAGCAGCTTCGGGACAGGGATTTACAATGAGCAGTTCTTC.

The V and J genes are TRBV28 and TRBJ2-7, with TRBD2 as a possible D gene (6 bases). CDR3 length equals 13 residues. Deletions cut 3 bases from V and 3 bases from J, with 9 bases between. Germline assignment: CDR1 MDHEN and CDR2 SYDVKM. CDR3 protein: CASSFGGNYEQYF. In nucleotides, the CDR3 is TGTGCCAGCAGTTTTGGAGGGAACTACGAGCAGTACTTC.

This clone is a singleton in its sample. CDR3 sequence (DNA): TGTGCCAGCAGCGTAGCTAGGGGAGGCGGCGAGCAGTACTTC. Its protein is CASSVARGGGEQYF. The chain joins TRBV9 to TRBJ2-7; D is perhaps TRBD2 (6 bases). Per the germline V gene, CDR1 is SGDLS and CDR2 is YYNGEE. The CDR3 runs to 14 residues. V lost 0 bases, J lost 6 bases, and 13 bases lay in between.

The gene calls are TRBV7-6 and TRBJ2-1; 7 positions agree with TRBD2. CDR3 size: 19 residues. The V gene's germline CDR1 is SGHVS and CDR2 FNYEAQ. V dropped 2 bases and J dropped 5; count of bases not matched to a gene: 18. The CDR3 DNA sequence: TGTGCCAGCAGCTTAATTCTGCCGAGTATGCTAGCGGCTGACAATGAGCAGTTCTTC. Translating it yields CASSLILPSMLAADNEQFF.